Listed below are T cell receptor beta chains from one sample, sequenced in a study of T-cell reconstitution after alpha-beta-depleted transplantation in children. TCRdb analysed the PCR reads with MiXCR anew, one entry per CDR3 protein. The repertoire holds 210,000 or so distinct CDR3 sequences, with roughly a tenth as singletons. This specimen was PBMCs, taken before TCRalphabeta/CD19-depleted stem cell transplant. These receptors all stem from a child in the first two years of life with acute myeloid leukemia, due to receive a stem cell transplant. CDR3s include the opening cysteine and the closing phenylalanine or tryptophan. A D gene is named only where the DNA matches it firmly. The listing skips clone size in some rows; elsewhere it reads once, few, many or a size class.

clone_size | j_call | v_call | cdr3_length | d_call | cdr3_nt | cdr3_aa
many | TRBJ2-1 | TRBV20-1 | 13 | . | TGCAGTGCCCCCCAGACCACGACCAATGAGCAGTTCTTC | CSAPQTTTNEQFF
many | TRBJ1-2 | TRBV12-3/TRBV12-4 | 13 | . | TGTGCCAGCAGTTTGGGTCTTCGCTATGGCTACACCTTC | CASSLGLRYGYTF
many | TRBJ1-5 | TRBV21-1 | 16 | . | TGTGCCAGCAGCCGCAAGGGGACAGCCAGCAATCAGCCCCAGCATTTT | CASSRKGTASNQPQHF
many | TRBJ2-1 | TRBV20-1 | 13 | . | TGCAGTGCTAGAGCTCGACGCTACGGGGAGCAGTTCTTC | CSARARRYGEQFF
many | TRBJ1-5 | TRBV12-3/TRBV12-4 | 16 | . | TGTGCCAGCAGTCCCCCAGGGGCTGGAGGCAATCAGCCCCAGCATTTT | CASSPPGAGGNQPQHF
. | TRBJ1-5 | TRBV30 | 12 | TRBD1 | TGTGCTGCCGGGACAGGCAATCAGCCCCAGCATTTT | CAAGTGNQPQHF
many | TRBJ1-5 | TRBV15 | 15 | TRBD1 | TGTGCCACCAGCAGAGGGGACAGGGGAGAGCAGCCCCAGCATTTT | CATSRGDRGEQPQHF
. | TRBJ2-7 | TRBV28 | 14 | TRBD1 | TGTGCCAGCACCCCGGGACAGGGAGGGGGGGAGCAGTACTTC | CASTPGQGGGEQYF
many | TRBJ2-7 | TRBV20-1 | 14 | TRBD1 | TGCAGTGCTGATGCCGGGACAGGGAGCGACGAGCAGTACTTC | CSADAGTGSDEQYF
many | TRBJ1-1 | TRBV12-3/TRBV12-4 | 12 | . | TGTGCCAGCAGTTTCGGGTACACTGAAGCTTTCTTT | CASSFGYTEAFF
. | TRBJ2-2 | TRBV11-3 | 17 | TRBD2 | TGTGCCAGCAGCTTTGTCGGACTAGCGAGAACTACCGGGGAGCTGTTTTTT | CASSFVGLARTTGELFF
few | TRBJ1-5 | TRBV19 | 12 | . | TGTGCCAGTAGTCCCCTCTTGGGGCCCCAGCATTTT | CASSPLLGPQHF
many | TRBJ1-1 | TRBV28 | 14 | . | TGTGCCAGCAGTTGGCATAGGGGGAACACTGAAGCTTTCTTT | CASSWHRGNTEAFF
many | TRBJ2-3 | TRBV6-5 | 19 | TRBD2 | TGTGCCAGCAGTTACAGACTAGCTTGGGGCCCTTATAGCACAGATACGCAGTATTTT | CASSYRLAWGPYSTDTQYF
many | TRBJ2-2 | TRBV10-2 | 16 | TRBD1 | TGCGCCACAACTAAGGGGACAGTGATTAACACCGGGGAGCTGTTTTTT | CATTKGTVINTGELFF
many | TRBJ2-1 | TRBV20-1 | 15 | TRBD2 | TGCAGTGCTAGAGAAGGTAGCGGGGGTTACAATGAGCAGTTCTTC | CSAREGSGGYNEQFF
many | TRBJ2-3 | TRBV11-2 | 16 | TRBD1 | TGTGCCAGCAGCTTAGGAACGAACAGGGGGACAGATACGCAGTATTTT | CASSLGTNRGTDTQYF
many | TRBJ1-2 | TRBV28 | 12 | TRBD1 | TGTGCCAGCAGGATGACAGGGCGCGGCTACACCTTC | CASRMTGRGYTF
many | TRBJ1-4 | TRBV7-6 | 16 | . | TGTGCCAGCAGCTTAGCGCTAGGGGGGCTCGGTGAAAAACTGTTTTTT | CASSLALGGLGEKLFF
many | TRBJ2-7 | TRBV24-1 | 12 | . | TGTGCCTCCGAGGTCACAGTCTACGAGCAGTACTTC | CASEVTVYEQYF
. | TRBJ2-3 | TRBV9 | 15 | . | TGTGCCAGCAGCTTCGTGGGGTCTAGCACAGATACGCAGTATTTT | CASSFVGSSTDTQYF
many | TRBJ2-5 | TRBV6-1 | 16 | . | TGTGCCAGCAGTGAAGGGTTCTGGGGAAATCAAGAGACCCAGTACTTC | CASSEGFWGNQETQYF
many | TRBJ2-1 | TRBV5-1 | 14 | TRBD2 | TGCGCCAGCAGCCGGGGGGTGGGGTACAATGAGCAGTTCTTC | CASSRGVGYNEQFF
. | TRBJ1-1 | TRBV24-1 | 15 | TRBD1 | TGTGCCGCCAGGGGGGACGGGACAGTGCACACTGAAGCTTTCTTT | CAARGDGTVHTEAFF
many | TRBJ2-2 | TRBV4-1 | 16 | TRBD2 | TGCGCCAGCAGCATAGAGGGACTACCGAACACCGGGGAGCTGTTTTTT | CASSIEGLPNTGELFF
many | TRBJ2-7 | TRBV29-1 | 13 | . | TGCAGCGTTCTCGGACGGACCCCCTACGAGCAGTACTTC | CSVLGRTPYEQYF
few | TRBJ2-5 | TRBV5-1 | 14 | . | TGCGCCAGCACCTTCACAGGGCTCCAAGAGACCCAGTACTTC | CASTFTGLQETQYF
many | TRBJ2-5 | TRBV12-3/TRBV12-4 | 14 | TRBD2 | TGTGCCAGCAGTTTAGGAGCGGGGGTAGAGACCCAGTACTTC | CASSLGAGVETQYF
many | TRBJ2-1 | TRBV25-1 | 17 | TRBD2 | TGTGCCAGCAGTGTATCCCCCGGGACTAGCGGGAGAGGAAAGCAGTTCTTC | CASSVSPGTSGRGKQFF
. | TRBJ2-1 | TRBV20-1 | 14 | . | TGCAGTGCTCAGGAGCTCGGGTCGCCAAATGAGCAGTTCTTC | CSAQELGSPNEQFF
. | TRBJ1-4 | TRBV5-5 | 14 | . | TGTGCCACCACAGAGGGGCGGATCAATGAAAAACTGTTTTTT | CATTEGRINEKLFF
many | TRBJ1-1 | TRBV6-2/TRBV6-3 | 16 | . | TGTGCCAGCAGTTACTCGAGGGCAGTCATGAACACTGAAGCTTTCTTT | CASSYSRAVMNTEAFF
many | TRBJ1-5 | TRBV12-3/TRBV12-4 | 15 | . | TGTGTCAGCAGTTTAGACAGACTATCCAATCAGCCCCAGCATTTT | CVSSLDRLSNQPQHF
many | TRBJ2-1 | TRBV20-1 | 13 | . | TGCAGTGCTAGAGAGCGCCCCTTCGCGGAGCAGTTCTTC | CSARERPFAEQFF
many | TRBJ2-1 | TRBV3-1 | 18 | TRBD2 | TGTGCCAGCAGCCAAGATCTTCGAGCGGGAGGACTTTTTCGTGAGCAGTTCTTC | CASSQDLRAGGLFREQFF
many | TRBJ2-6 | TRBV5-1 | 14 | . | TGCGCCAGCACCACTTCGGCTGGGGCCAACGTCCTGACTTTC | CASTTSAGANVLTF
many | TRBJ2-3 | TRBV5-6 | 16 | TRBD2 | TGTGCCAGCAGCTTTGCTAGCGGAACTACCACAGATACGCAGTATTTT | CASSFASGTTTDTQYF
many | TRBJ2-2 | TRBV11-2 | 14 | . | TGTGCCAGCAGCACAAGTGGGGTAGCCGGGGAGCTGTTTTTT | CASSTSGVAGELFF
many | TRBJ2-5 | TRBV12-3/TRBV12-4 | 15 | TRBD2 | TGTGCCAGCAGTCCCCTGACTAGCTACCAAGAGACCCAGTACTTC | CASSPLTSYQETQYF
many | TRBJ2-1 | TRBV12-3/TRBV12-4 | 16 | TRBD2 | TGTGCCAGCAGTCTCTCGTCGCGGGGGGACTACAATGAGCAGTTCTTC | CASSLSSRGDYNEQFF
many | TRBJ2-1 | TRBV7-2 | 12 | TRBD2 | TGTGCCAGCAGCTTAGATCGCGGGGGGCAGTTCTTC | CASSLDRGGQFF
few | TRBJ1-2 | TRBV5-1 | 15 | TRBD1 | TGCGCCAGCACAACCGGGATGACAGGGGACTATGGCTACACCTTC | CASTTGMTGDYGYTF
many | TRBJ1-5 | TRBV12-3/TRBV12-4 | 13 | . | TGTGCCAGCCGGTTGGGGGGACGGCAGCCCCAGCATTTT | CASRLGGRQPQHF
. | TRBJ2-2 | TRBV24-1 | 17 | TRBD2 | TGTGCCACCAGTGATTTGCCTAGCGGGAGGAGGACCGGGGAGCTGTTTTTT | CATSDLPSGRRTGELFF
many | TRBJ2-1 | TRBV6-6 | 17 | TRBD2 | TGTGCCAGCAGCAGGACTAGCGGGAGGGTTTCCTACAATGAGCAGTTCTTC | CASSRTSGRVSYNEQFF
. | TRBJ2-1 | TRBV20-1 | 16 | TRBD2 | TGCAGTGCTAGTAAGCGGGAGGGCCGATCCTACAATGAGCAGTTCTTC | CSASKREGRSYNEQFF
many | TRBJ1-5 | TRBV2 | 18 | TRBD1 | TGTGCCAGCACTGGAGGACAGGGTGGAGGCTATAGCAATCAGCCCCAGCATTTT | CASTGGQGGGYSNQPQHF